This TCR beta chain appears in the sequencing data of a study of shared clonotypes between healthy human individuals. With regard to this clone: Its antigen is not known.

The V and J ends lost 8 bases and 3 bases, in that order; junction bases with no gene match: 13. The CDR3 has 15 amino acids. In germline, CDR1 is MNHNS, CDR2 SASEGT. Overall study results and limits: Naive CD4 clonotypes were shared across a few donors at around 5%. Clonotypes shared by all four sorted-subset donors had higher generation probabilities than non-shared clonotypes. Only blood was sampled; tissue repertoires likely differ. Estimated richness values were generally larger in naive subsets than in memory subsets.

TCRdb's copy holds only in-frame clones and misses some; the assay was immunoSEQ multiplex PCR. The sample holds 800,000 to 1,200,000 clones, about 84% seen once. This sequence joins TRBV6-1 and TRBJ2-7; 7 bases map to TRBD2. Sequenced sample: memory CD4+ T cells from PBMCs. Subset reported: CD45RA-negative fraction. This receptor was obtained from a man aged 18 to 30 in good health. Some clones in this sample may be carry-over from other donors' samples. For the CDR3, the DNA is TGTGCCAGCTGTCGTAAGCGGGGCGGAAACTACGAGCAGTACTTC. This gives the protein CASCRKRGGNYEQYF.